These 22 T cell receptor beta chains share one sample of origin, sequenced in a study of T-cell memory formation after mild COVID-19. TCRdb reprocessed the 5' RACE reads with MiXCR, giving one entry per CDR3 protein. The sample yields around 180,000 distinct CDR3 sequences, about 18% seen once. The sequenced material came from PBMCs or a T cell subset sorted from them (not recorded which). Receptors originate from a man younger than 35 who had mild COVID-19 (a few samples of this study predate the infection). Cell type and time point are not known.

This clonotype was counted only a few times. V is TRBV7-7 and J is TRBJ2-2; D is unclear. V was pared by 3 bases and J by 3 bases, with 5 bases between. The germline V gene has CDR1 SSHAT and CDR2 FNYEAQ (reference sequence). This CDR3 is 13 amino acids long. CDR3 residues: CASSFSYTGELFF. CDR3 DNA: TGTGCCAGCAGCTTTTCGTACACCGGGGAGCTGTTTTTT.

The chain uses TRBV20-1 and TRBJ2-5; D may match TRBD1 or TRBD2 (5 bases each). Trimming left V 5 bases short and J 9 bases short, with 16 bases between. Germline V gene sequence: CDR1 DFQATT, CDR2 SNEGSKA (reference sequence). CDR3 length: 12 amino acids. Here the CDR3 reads CSASAGSWAQYF. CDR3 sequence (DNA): TGCAGTGCTTCCGCAGGGAGTTGGGCCCAGTACTTC.

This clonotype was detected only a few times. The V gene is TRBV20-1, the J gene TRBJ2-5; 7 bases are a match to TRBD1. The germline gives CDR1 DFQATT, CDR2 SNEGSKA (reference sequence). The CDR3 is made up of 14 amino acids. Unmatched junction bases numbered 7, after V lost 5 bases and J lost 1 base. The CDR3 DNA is TGCAGTGCTCCCACAGGGGTCACCCAAGAGACCCAGTACTTC. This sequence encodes CSAPTGVTQETQYF.

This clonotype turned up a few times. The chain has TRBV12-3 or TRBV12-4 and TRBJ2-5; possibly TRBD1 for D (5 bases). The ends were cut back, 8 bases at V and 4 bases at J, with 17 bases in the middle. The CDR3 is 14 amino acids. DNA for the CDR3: TGTGCCAGCCAGGGTGGCCTGGGGCGAGAGACCCAGTACTTC. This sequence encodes CASQGGLGRETQYF.

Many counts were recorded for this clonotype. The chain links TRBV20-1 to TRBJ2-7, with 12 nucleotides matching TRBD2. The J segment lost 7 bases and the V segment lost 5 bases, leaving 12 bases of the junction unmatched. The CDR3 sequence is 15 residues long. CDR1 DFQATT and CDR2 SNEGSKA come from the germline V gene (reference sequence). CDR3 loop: CSAAIRTSGAGEQYF. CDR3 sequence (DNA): TGCAGTGCTGCCATTCGGACTAGCGGGGCGGGTGAGCAGTACTTC.

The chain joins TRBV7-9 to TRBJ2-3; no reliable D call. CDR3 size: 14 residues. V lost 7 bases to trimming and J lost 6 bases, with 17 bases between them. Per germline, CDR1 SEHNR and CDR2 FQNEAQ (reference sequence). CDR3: CASTYHTARDTQYF. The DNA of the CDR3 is TGTGCCAGCACCTATCATACCGCTAGGGATACGCAGTATTTT.

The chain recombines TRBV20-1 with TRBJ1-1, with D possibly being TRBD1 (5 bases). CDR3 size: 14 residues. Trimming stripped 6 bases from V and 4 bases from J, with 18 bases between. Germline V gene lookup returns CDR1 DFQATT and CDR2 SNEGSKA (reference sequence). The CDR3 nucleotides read TGCAGTGCCGGTTTTGAGTTGGGGGGCACTGAAGCTTTCTTT. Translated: CSAGFELGGTEAFF.

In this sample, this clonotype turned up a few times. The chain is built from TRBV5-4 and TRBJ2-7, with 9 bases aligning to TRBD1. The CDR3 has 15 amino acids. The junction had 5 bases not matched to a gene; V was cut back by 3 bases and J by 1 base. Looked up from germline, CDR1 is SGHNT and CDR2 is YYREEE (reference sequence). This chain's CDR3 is CASSWDRATSYEQYF. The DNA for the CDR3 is TGTGCCAGCAGCTGGGACAGGGCTACGTCCTACGAGCAGTACTTC.

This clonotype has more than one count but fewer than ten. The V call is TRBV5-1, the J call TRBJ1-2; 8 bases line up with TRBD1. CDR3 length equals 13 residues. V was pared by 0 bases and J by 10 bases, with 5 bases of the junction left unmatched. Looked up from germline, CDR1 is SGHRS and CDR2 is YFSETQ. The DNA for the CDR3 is TGCGCCAGCAGCTTGGCGGCAGGGGGCGTCTACACCTTC. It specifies CASSLAAGGVYTF.

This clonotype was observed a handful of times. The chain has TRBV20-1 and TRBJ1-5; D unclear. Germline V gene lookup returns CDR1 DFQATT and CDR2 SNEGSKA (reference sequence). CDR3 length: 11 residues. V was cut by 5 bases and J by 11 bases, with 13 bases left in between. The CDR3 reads CSASDGFAQHF. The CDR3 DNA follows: TGCAGTGCTTCGGACGGGTTTGCCCAGCATTTT.

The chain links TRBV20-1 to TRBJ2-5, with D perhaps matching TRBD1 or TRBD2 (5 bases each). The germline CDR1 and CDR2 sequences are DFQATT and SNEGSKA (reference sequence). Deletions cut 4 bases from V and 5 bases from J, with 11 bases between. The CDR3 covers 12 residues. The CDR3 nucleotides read TGCAGTGCTACCCGGGGCCCGGAGACCCAGTACTTC. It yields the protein CSATRGPETQYF.

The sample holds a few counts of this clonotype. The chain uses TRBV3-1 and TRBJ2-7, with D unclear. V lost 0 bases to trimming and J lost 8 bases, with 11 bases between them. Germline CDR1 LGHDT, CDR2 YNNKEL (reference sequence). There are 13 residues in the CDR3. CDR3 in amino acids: CASSQDPGLKQYF. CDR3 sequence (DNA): TGTGCCAGCAGCCAAGATCCGGGCCTCAAGCAGTACTTC.

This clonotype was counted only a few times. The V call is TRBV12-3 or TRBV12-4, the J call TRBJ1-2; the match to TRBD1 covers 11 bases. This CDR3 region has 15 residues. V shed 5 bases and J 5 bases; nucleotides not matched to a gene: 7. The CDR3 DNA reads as TGTGCCAGCAGTACCCGGACAGGGGGCCATTATGGCTACACCTTC. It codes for CASSTRTGGHYGYTF.

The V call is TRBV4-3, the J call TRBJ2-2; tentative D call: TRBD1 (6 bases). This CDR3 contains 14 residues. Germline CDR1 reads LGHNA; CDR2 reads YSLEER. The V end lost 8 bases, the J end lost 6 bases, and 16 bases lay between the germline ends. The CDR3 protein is CASAQSSGAGELFF. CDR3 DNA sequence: TGCGCCAGCGCGCAGAGTTCAGGGGCCGGGGAGCTGTTTTTT.

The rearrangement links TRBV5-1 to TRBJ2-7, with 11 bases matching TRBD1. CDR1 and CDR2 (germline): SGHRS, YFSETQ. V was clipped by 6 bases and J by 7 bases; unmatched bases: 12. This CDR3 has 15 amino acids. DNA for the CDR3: TGCGCCAGCAACCCACGCGGGACAGGGGGTCGGGAGCAGTACTTC. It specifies CASNPRGTGGREQYF.

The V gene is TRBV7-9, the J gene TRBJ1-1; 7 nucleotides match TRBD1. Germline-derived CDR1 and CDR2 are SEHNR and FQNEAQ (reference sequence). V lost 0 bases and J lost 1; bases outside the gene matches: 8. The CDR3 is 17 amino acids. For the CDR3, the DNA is TGTGCCAGCAGCTTAGCGCGAGGGGGCGAAGGGAACACTGAAGCTTTCTTT. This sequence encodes CASSLARGGEGNTEAFF.

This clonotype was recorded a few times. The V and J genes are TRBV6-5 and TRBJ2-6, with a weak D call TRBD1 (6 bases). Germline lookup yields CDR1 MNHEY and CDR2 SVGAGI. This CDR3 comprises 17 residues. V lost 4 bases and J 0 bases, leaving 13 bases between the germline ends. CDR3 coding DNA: TGTGCCAGCAGTTCGGGACACCTTAACTCTGGGGCCAACGTCCTGACTTTC. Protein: CASSSGHLNSGANVLTF.

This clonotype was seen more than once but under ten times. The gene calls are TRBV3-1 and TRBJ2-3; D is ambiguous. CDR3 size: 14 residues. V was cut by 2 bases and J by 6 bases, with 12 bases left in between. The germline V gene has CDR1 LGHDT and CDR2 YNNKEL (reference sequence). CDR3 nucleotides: TGTGCCAGCAGCCAATTGTCGATGACGGATACGCAGTATTTT. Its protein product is CASSQLSMTDTQYF.

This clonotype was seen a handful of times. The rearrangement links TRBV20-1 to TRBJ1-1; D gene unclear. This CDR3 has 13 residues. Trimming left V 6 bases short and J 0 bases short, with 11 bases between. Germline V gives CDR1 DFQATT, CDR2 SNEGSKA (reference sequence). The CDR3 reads CSAGHELNTEAFF. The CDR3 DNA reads TGCAGTGCCGGGCACGAGTTGAACACTGAAGCTTTCTTT.

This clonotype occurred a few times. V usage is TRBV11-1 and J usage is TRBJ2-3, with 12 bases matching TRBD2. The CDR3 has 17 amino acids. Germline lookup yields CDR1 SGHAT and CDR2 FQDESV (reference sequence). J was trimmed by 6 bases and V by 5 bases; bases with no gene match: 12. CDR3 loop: CASSPRRASGGADTQYF. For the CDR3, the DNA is TGTGCCAGCAGCCCACGGCGGGCTAGCGGGGGGGCGGATACGCAGTATTTT.

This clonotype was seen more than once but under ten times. CDR3 in amino acids: CASSSRRSGGNEQFF. In DNA form, the CDR3 reads TGCGCCAGCAGCTCCCGGCGTTCTGGCGGGAATGAGCAGTTCTTC. The chain combines TRBV5-1 with TRBJ2-1; weak D call: TRBD2 (5 bases). The V and J ends lost 3 bases and 7 bases respectively, with 17 bases between them. The CDR3 has 15 residues. From germline, CDR1 is SGHRS and CDR2 YFSETQ.

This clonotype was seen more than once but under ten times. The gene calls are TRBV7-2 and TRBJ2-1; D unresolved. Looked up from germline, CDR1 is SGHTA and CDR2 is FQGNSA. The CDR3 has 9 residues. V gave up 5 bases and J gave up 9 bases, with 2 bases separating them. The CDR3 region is CASSLEQFF. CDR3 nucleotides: TGTGCCAGCAGCCTTGAGCAGTTCTTC.